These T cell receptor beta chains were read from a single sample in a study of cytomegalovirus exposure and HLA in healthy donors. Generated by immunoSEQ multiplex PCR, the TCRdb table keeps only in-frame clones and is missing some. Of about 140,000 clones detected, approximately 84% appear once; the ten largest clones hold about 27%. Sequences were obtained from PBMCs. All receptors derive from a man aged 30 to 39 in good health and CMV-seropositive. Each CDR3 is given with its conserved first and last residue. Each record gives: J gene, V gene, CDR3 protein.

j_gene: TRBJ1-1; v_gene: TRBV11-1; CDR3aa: CASSTRQTNTEAFF
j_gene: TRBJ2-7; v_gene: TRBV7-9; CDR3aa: CASSLAGADHYEQYF
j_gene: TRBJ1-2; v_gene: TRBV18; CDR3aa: CASSPGLDNYGYTF
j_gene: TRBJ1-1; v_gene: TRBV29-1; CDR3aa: CSVDGGGEAFF
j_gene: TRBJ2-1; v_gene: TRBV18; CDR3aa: CASTGQGYHNEQFF
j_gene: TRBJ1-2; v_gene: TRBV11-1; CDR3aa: CASSASTGSYGYTF
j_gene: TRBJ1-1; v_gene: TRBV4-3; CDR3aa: CASSLRTGANTEAFF
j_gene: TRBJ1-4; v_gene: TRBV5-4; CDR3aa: CASSLDPGGDEKLFF
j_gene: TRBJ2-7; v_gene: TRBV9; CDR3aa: CASSAGGTGVSEQYF
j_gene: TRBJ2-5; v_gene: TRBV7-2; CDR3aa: CASSVTGLETQYF
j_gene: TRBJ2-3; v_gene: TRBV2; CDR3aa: CASRMTGGVGDTQYF
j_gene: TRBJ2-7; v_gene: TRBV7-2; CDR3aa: CASSAWTGRGEQYF
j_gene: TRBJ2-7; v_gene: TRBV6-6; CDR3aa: CASADRAAYEQYF
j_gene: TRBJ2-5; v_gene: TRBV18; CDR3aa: CASSPLMGQQETQYF
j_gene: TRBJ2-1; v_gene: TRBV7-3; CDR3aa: CASSLTGLNEQFF
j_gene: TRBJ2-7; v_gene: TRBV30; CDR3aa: CAWSRKGFEQYF
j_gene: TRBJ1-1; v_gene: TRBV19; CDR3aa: CASIRGQGASEAFF
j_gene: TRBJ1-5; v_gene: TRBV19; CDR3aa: CATVSYRGPYSNQPQHF
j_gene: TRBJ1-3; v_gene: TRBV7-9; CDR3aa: CASSSQTGSGNTIYF
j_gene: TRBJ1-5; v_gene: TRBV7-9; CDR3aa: CASSVGLNQPQHF
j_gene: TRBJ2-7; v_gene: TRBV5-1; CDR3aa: CASSLDAAYEQYF
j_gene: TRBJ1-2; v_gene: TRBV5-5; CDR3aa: CASRQGQTNYGYTF
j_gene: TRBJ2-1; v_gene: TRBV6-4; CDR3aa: CASSLAGWDNEQFF
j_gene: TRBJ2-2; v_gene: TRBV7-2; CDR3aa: CASSLRAGGGTGELFF
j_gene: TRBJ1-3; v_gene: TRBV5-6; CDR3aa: CASSLGQVISGNTIYF
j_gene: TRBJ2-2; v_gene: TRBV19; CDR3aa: CASSLRDRGLGGELFF
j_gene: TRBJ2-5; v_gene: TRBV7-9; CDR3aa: CASSLGGRGETQYF
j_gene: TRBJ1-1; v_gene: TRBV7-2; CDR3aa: CASSLTQGHEAFF
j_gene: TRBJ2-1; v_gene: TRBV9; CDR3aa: CASSARDAPYNEQFF
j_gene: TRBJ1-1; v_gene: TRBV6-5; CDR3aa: CASSYGQGMRTEAFF
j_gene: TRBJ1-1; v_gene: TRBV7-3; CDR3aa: CASSPDSTNLQGRDAFF
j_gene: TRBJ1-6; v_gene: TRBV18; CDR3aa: CASSRLPTNSPLHF
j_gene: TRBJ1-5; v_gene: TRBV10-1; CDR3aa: CASSDFVEGEVFWHSNQPQHF